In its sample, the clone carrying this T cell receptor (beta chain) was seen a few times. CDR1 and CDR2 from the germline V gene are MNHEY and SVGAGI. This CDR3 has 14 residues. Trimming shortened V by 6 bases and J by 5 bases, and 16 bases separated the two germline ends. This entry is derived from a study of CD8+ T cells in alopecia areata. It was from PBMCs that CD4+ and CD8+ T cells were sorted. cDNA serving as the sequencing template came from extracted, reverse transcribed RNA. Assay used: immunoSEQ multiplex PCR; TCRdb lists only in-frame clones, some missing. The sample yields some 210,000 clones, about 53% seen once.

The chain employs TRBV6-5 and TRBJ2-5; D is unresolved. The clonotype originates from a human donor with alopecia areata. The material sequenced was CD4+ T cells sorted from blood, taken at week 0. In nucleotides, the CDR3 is TGTGCCAGCAGCACGTCCCCGGCCCTGGAGACCCAGTACTTC. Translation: CASSTSPALETQYF.